One sample yielded the 16 T cell receptor beta chains listed below, sequenced in a study of a mutant IDH1 vaccine in newly diagnosed glioma. Method: immunoSEQ multiplex PCR; TCRdb's copy keeps in-frame clones and lacks some. The profile shows 50,000 to 65,000 clones, 80% to 90% of them singletons. Stated time point: baseline, week 1 (first vaccination visit). As for treatment: pre-vaccination baseline after standard-of-care therapy. This sample comprised PBMCs, obtained from a glioma patient treated with radiotherapy, temozolomide or both. The receptors shown here come from a man younger than 30 with glioma.

The V gene is TRBV27, the J gene TRBJ2-7; perhaps TRBD2 as D (5 bases). CDR3 length equals 15 residues. Trimming shortened V by 0 bases and J by 0 bases, and 9 bases separated the two germline ends. CDR1 and CDR2 (germline): MNHEY, SMNVEV (reference sequence). Here the CDR3 reads CASSLSSRVSYEQYF. CDR3 nucleotide sequence: TGTGCCAGCAGTTTATCATCGCGGGTCTCCTACGAGCAGTACTTC.

Note on this clone: An end of the junction differs from the germline gene, which may be a read error. The chain is built from TRBV6-5 and TRBJ1-1; 7 bases are a match to TRBD1. This CDR3 comprises 16 residues. Germline CDR1 MNHEY, CDR2 SVGAGI. In DNA, the CDR3 is TGTGCCAGCAGTAACTCTAACAGGGGCCGGAACACTGAAGCTTTCTTT. Translating it yields CASSNSNRGRNTEAFF.

This sequence joins TRBV5-1 and TRBJ1-1; no firm D call. The CDR3 totals 13 residues. Per the germline V gene, CDR1 is SGHRS and CDR2 is YFSETQ. V was pared by 6 bases and J by 4 bases, with 13 bases between. In nucleotides, the CDR3 is TGCGCCAGCACTCCCACAGTGGGCACTGAAGCTTTCTTT. It specifies CASTPTVGTEAFF.

The rearrangement joins TRBV15 to TRBJ1-4; 9 positions agree with TRBD1. This CDR3 is built from 14 residues. Germline CDR1 and CDR2: LNHNV and YYDKDF (reference sequence). CDR3 nucleotide sequence: TGTGGCGCGGGACAGGGAGATTCTAATGAAAAACTGTTTTTT. Translated, it gives CGAGQGDSNEKLFF.

The chain employs TRBV18 and TRBJ2-2; 8 bases agree with TRBD1. Germline loops: CDR1 KGHSH, CDR2 LQKENI. The CDR3 has 16 residues. Trimming removed 4 bases from V and 2 bases from J; junction bases left unmatched: 6. CDR3 protein: CASSLQGASNTGELFF. CDR3 in DNA: TGTGCCAGCTCACTCCAGGGGGCGAGTAACACCGGGGAGCTGTTTTTT.

The V and J genes are TRBV5-1 and TRBJ1-2; D call uncertain. The germline V gene encodes CDR1 SGHRS and CDR2 YFSETQ. Trimming left V 7 bases short and J 8 bases short, with 15 bases between. There are 12 residues in the CDR3. This CDR3 is CASHREGRGYTF. CDR3 in DNA: TGCGCCAGCCACCGAGAGGGTAGGGGCTACACCTTC.

CDR3: CASSFRQGGQPQHF. The CDR3 coding sequence is TGCGCCAGCAGCTTTCGACAGGGCGGGCAGCCCCAGCATTTT. The chain uses TRBV5-1 and TRBJ1-5, with 7 bases matching TRBD1. The trim removed 2 bases at V and 7 bases at J, leaving 6 bases unmatched. This CDR3 has 14 amino acids. Germline CDR1 SGHRS, CDR2 YFSETQ.

CDR3 region: CARSLDRQAGTVRKLFF. CDR3 nucleotides: TGTGCCAGAAGCTTAGACCGGCAGGCGGGAACTGTCCGAAAACTGTTTTTT. The chain employs TRBV7-5 and TRBJ1-4. TRBV7-5 is assigned pseudogene status. The CDR3 contains 17 residues.

The V and J genes are TRBV5-6 and TRBJ1-2; 9 bases align to TRBD1. Unmatched junction bases numbered 7, after V lost 0 bases and J lost 7 bases. Per germline, CDR1 SGHDT and CDR2 YYEEEE. The CDR3 contains 15 residues. The CDR3 region is CASSLAGTGTGGYTF. The DNA for the CDR3 is TGTGCCAGCAGCTTGGCCGGGACAGGGACGGGTGGCTACACCTTC.

This clone has more than one count but fewer than ten. The chain is built from TRBV4-1 and TRBJ2-7; D may be TRBD2 (6 bases). V shed 3 bases and J shed 0 bases, with 18 bases lying between them. Germline CDR1 is MGHRA and CDR2 is YSYEKL. The CDR3 is 17 residues long. This chain's CDR3 is CASSQGLTVVSSYEQYF. CDR3 coding DNA: TGCGCCAGCAGCCAGGGACTCACGGTAGTAAGCTCCTACGAGCAGTACTTC.

This chain connects TRBV6-6 to TRBJ1-3; possible D gene TRBD1, 5 bases. This CDR3 comprises 11 residues. V gave up 6 bases and J gave up 6 bases, with 6 bases separating them. Germline CDR1 is MNHNY and CDR2 is SVGAGI (reference sequence). The CDR3 region has the DNA TGTGCCAGCAGGACAGAAAACACCATATATTTT. The encoded protein is CASRTENTIYF.

V is TRBV6-5 and J is TRBJ1-5; D remains unclear. The CDR3 runs to 12 residues. The germline V gene encodes CDR1 MNHEY and CDR2 SVGAGI. Trimming took off 7 bases at V and 0 bases at J, with 4 bases between the two ends. The CDR3 sequence: CASKGSNQPQHF. In DNA form, the CDR3 reads TGTGCCAGCAAGGGTAGCAATCAGCCCCAGCATTTT.

The CDR3 loop reads CASGTGGQNYEQYF. For the CDR3, the DNA is TGTGCCAGCGGCACAGGGGGTCAGAACTACGAGCAGTACTTC. The genes are TRBV27 and TRBJ2-7, with 8 nucleotides matching TRBD1. Per the germline V gene, CDR1 is MNHEY and CDR2 is SMNVEV (reference sequence). The J segment lost 3 bases and the V segment lost 8 bases, leaving 9 bases of the junction unmatched. The CDR3 runs to 14 residues.

The chain employs TRBV11-3 and TRBJ2-1, with D perhaps TRBD1 (6 bases). From germline, CDR1 is SGHNT and CDR2 YENEEA. Trimming took off 1 base at V and 4 bases at J, with 11 bases between the two ends. The CDR3 sequence is 15 residues long. The CDR3 nucleotides are TGTGCCAGCAGCTTAGGGGAAAGGGGGTACAATGAGCAGTTCTTC. As protein: CASSLGERGYNEQFF.

This rearrangement joins TRBV29-1 to TRBJ1-1; 9 nucleotides align to TRBD1. The CDR3 is 13 amino acids. V gave up 6 bases and J gave up 2 bases; unmatched junction bases: 4. Germline V lookup: CDR1 SQVTM, CDR2 ANQGSEA. The CDR3 region has the DNA TGCAGCGTGGAGACAGGGGGAAACACTGAAGCTTTCTTT. Translating it yields CSVETGGNTEAFF. Full variable domain (rest looked up from reference TRBV29-1 and TRBJ1-1): SAVISQKPSRDICQRGTSLTIQCQVDSQVTMMFWYRQQPGQSLTLIATANQGSEATYESGFVIDKFPISRPNLTFSTLTVSNMSPEDSSIYLCSVETGGNTEAFFGQGTRLTVV.

V usage is TRBV29-1 and J usage is TRBJ1-1, with D perhaps TRBD1 (5 bases). This CDR3 has 12 residues. V dropped 7 bases and J dropped 5 bases, with 14 bases sitting between them. The germline V gene encodes CDR1 SQVTM and CDR2 ANQGSEA. The CDR3 DNA reads as TGCAGCGCCAGACAGACAGTGACTGAAGCTTTCTTT. This translates into CSARQTVTEAFF.